This T cell receptor beta chain is from a study of monozygotic twins with cystic fibrosis. Study results and caveats: Age, concordance and disease severity did not associate with shared CDR3 numbers. Nucleotide-identical clonotype sharing was significantly higher within monozygotic CF twin pairs than between unrelated CF individuals.

The CDR3 loop spans 15 amino acids. V lost 6 bases to trimming and J lost 1 base; unmatched junction nucleotides: 7. Germline V gene lookup returns CDR1 SNHLY and CDR2 FYNNEI. Clones were sequenced by immunoSEQ multiplex PCR, and TCRdb holds only the in-frame ones, with some missing. The data hold approximately 34,000 clones, with over 75% observed a single time. With respect to this clone: Its target is not known.

Sequenced sample: blood. The V gene is TRBV2, the J gene TRBJ1-1; 8 bases match TRBD1. The source is a girl aged 2 to 9 with cystic fibrosis. The CDR3 region has the DNA TGTGCCAGCAGAAGAGAAGGACAGGGGAACACTGAAGCTTTCTTT. Translation gives CASRREGQGNTEAFF.